The 9 T cell receptor beta chains below all came from one sample that was sequenced in a study of cytomegalovirus exposure and HLA in healthy donors. Vbeta (60) and Jbeta (13) primers were used in the PCR. The method was immunoSEQ multiplex PCR; TCRdb's version includes in-frame clones alone and lacks a portion of them. Among about 62,000 clones listed, roughly 80% were seen once. The material sequenced was PBMCs. The receptors were sampled from a woman younger than 45 in good health and CMV-seronegative.

V is TRBV5-3 and J is TRBJ2-7, with D possibly being TRBD2 (6 bases). TRBV5-3 qualifies as an ORF whose function is uncertain. V was cut by 0 bases and J by 2 bases, with 15 bases left in between. This CDR3 comprises 16 residues. DNA for the CDR3: TGTGCCAGAAGCTTGGTATTTGCTGGCGGGGCCTACGAGCAGTACTTC. Translation: CARSLVFAGGAYEQYF.

The V gene is TRBV29-1, the J gene TRBJ2-6, with 8 positions matching TRBD1. Trimming cost V 5 bases and J 3 bases; bases outside gene matches: 9. The CDR3 is 16 amino acids. CDR1 and CDR2 (germline): SQVTM, ANQGSEA. CDR3 sequence (DNA): TGCAGCGTTCCCGGGACAGGAGGTGGTGGGGCCAACGTCCTGACTTTC. This gives the protein CSVPGTGGGGANVLTF.

This clone was counted only a few times. V and J are TRBV5-1 and TRBJ1-2; 12 nucleotides match TRBD1. CDR3 length equals 16 residues. Germline loops: CDR1 SGHRS, CDR2 YFSETQ. Trimming removed 2 bases from V and 5 bases from J; junction bases left unmatched: 7. DNA for the CDR3: TGCGCCAGCAGCTTAGGGACAGGGGGCGGTTCTTATGGCTACACCTTC. Residues: CASSLGTGGGSYGYTF.

J is TRBJ1-5 and V is TRBV19; TRBD1 matches 7 bases. The V and J ends lost 5 bases and 4 bases, in that order; junction bases with no gene match: 8. The length of the CDR3 is 15 residues. CDR1 is LNHDA and CDR2 is SQIVND in the germline V gene (reference sequence). CDR3: CASSGWTGANQPQHF. The DNA for the CDR3 is TGTGCCAGTAGTGGTTGGACAGGAGCAAATCAGCCCCAGCATTTT.

The J gene is TRBJ2-7, the V gene TRBV6-1; D gene ambiguous. V shed 7 bases and J shed 0 bases, with 16 bases lying between them. The germline gives CDR1 MNHNS, CDR2 SASEGT. The CDR3 length is 15 residues. Here the CDR3 DNA reads TGTGCCAGCACCCTAGAGTCCGGAAGCTCCTACGAGCAGTACTTC. This sequence encodes CASTLESGSSYEQYF.

CDR3 DNA sequence: TGCGCCAGCAGCCAAGAACCATCCGGGACAGGGGGGTATGGCTACACCTTC. Its protein product is CASSQEPSGTGGYGYTF. The chain joins TRBV4-3 to TRBJ1-2, with 11 bases identical to TRBD1. CDR3 length equals 17 residues. Germline V gives CDR1 LGHNA, CDR2 YSLEER. Trimming took 0 bases from V and 5 from J; bases not matched to a gene: 8.

This chain joins TRBV25-1 and TRBJ2-5; D gene ambiguous. V was cut by 0 bases and J by 5 bases, with 10 bases left in between. CDR3 length: 14 residues. Germline values: CDR1 MGHDK, CDR2 SYGVNS. The CDR3 region is CASSEYSLTETQYF. CDR3 sequence (DNA): TGTGCCAGCAGTGAATACTCCCTAACGGAGACCCAGTACTTC. Supplemented by reference TRBV25-1 and TRBJ2-5, the full variable domain reads EADIYQTPRYLVIGTGKKITLECSQTMGHDKMYWYQQDPGMELHLIHYSYGVNSTEKGDLSSESTVSRIRTEHFPLTLESARPSHTSQYLCASSEYSLTETQYFGPGTRLLVL.

CDR3 residues: CASTLESGSSYEQYF. DNA of the CDR3: TGTGCCAGCACCCTAGAGTCCGGAAGCTCCTACGAGCAGTACTTC. V gene TRBV6-5 combines with J gene TRBJ2-7; D is unclear. CDR3 length: 15 amino acids. Germline-derived CDR1 and CDR2 are MNHEY and SVGAGI. V dropped 7 bases and J dropped 0 bases, with 16 bases sitting between them.

The gene calls are TRBV27 and TRBJ1-2, with 11 bases matching TRBD1. Germline-derived CDR1 and CDR2 are MNHEY and SMNVEV (reference sequence). This CDR3 contains 16 residues. V lost 6 bases and J lost 4; bases outside the gene matches: 10. CDR3 in DNA: TGTGCCAGCAGACGGACAGGGGGCGCCCCCCTCTATGGCTACACCTTC. Residues: CASRRTGGAPLYGYTF.